This TCR beta chain was recorded in a study of OX40 agonist ivuxolimab in advanced cancers. The study's findings and limits: CD8+ T cells averaged more expanded clones than CD4+.

The CDR3 totals 14 residues. Trimming pared 0 bases from V and 3 bases from J, leaving 6 bases between. Germline-derived CDR1 and CDR2 are SGHNT and YYREEE (reference sequence). Data came from immunoSEQ multiplex PCR; TCRdb stores just in-frame clones and leaves some out. This sample has 73,000 or so clones; 86% occur once, and the top ten carry under 0.75%. Note on this clone: Antigen: not known.

The sample in question was CD4+ or CD8+ T cells sorted from blood, obtained in a trial of the OX40 agonist ivuxolimab. The sequence came from an adult with an advanced solid tumor such as melanoma, head and neck, liver or kidney cancer. The chain joins TRBV5-4 to TRBJ1-4; D may be TRBD1 (6 bases). CDR3: CASSLDRANEKLFF. The CDR3 nucleotides read TGTGCCAGCAGCTTGGACAGGGCTAATGAAAAACTGTTTTTT.